Listed here is a single T cell receptor beta chain. From germline, CDR1 is SGHTA and CDR2 FQGNSA. There are 13 residues in the CDR3. The germline V and J ends were trimmed by 5 bases and 1 base, with 9 bases remaining between them. This entry comes from a study of PD-L1 blockade in urothelial cancer. As for the study in general: Prior chemotherapy ranged from 0 to 3 regimens per patient.

Time point denoted: pretreatment peripheral blood. The protocol was immunoSEQ multiplex PCR, while the TCRdb copy is restricted to in-frame clones and leaves out a portion. The repertoire holds roughly 63,000 clones, with roughly four fifths as singletons. The receptor's source is a man between 65 and 79 years old with urothelial cancer. The sequencing used PBMCs, collected around atezolizumab (anti-PD-L1) treatment. V is TRBV7-2 and J is TRBJ2-7; D is uncertain. CDR3 nucleotide sequence: TGTGCCAGCAGCCCCCGGAGTTCCTACGAGCAGTACTTC. Translating gives CASSPRSSYEQYF.